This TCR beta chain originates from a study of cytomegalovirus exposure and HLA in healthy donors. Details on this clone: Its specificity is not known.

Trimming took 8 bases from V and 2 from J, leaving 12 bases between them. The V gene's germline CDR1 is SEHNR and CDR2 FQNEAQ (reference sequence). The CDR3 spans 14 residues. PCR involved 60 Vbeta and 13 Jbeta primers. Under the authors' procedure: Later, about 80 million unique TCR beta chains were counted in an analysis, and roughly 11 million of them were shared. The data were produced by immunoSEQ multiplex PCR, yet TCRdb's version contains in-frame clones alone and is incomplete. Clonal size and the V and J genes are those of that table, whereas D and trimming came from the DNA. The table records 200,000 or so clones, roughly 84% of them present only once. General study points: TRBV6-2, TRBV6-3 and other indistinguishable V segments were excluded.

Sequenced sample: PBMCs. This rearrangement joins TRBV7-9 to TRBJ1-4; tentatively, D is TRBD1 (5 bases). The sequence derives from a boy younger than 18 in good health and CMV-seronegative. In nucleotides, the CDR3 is TGTGCCAGCGGCGGGACTCCGACTAATGAAAAACTGTTTTTT. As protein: CASGGTPTNEKLFF.